This TCR beta chain was observed in a study of patients and donors after allogeneic stem cell transplantation. One entry per CDR3 protein results from TCRdb running MiXCR on the RT-PCR reads. This repertoire shows about a million distinct CDR3 sequences, about 20% found once; its top ten account for around 5.5%. Only a few counts were recorded for this clonotype. Germline V gene sequence: CDR1 MGHRA, CDR2 YSYEKL. The CDR3 is 16 amino acids. J gave up 3 bases and V 0 bases, and 3 bases lay outside the gene matches. This TCR was sampled from a human donor who was either an allogeneic HSCT recipient or a stem cell or donor lymphocyte infusion donor (not recorded which). It is not recorded whose cells these are; they may come from a transplant donor. The chain links TRBV4-1 to TRBJ2-1, with 9 positions matching TRBD1. Sample: blood, either unsorted or a sorted T cell fraction (not recorded which). The CDR3 protein is CASSQEWDRDYNEQFF. The CDR3 bases are TGCGCCAGCAGCCAAGAATGGGACAGGGACTACAATGAGCAGTTCTTC.